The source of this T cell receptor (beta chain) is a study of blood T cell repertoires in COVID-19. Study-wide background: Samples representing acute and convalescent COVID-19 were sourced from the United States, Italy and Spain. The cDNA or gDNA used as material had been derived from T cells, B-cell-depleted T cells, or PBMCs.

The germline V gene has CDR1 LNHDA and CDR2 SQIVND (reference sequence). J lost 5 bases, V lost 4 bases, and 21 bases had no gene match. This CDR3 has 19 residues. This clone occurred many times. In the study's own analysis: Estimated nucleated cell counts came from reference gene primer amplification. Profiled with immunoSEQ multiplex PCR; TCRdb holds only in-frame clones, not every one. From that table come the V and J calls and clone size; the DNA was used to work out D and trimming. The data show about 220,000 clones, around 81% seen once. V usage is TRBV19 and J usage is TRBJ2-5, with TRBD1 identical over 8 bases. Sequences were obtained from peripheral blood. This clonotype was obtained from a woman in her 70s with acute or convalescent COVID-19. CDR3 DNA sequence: TGTGCCAGTAGTAGCGGACAGGGACTTTGGGTCCTGGAACAGGAGACCCAGTACTTC. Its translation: CASSSGQGLWVLEQETQYF.